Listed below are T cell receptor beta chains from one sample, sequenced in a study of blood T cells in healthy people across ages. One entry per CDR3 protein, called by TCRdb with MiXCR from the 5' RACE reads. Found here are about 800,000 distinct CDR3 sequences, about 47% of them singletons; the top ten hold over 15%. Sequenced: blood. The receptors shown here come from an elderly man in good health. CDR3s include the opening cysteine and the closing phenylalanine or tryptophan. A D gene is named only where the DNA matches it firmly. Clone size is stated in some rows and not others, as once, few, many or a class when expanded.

cdr3_nt: TGTGCCAGCAGCTTAGGGCAACATGGTGGGCAAGAGACCCAGTACTTC
cdr3_aa: CASSLGQHGGQETQYF
j_call: TRBJ2-5
d_call: .
v_call: TRBV7-2
clone_size: .

cdr3_nt: TGTGCCAGCAGTTTATACGCAGGCTATGGCTACACCTTC
cdr3_aa: CASSLYAGYGYTF
j_call: TRBJ1-2
d_call: .
v_call: TRBV27
clone_size: .

cdr3_nt: TGTGCCAGTAGTATACCCGGACTAGCGGGACCCACAGATACGCAGTATTTT
cdr3_aa: CASSIPGLAGPTDTQYF
j_call: TRBJ2-3
d_call: TRBD2
v_call: TRBV19
clone_size: .

cdr3_nt: TGTGCCAGCAGCCCCCGGGGGGGAACCCAGCCCCAGCATTTT
cdr3_aa: CASSPRGGTQPQHF
j_call: TRBJ1-5
d_call: .
v_call: TRBV7-2
clone_size: .

cdr3_nt: TGTGCCAGCAGTTTCAAACTCCTAGAATACAATGAGCAGTTCTTC
cdr3_aa: CASSFKLLEYNEQFF
j_call: TRBJ2-1
d_call: .
v_call: TRBV13
clone_size: many

cdr3_nt: TGTGCCAGCGGCGACAGACTAGCGGGGGGTTCCCAAGAGACCCAGTACTTC
cdr3_aa: CASGDRLAGGSQETQYF
j_call: TRBJ2-5
d_call: TRBD2
v_call: TRBV9
clone_size: few

cdr3_nt: TGTGCCAGCAGCGGGCAGGACACAGATACGCAGTATTTT
cdr3_aa: CASSGQDTDTQYF
j_call: TRBJ2-3
d_call: .
v_call: TRBV7-2
clone_size: .

cdr3_nt: TGCGCCAGCAGCCAAGGGGCAGGACTAGCGGGAGCAGAGACCCAGTACTTC
cdr3_aa: CASSQGAGLAGAETQYF
j_call: TRBJ2-5
d_call: TRBD2
v_call: TRBV4-1
clone_size: .

cdr3_nt: TGCGCCAGCAGTGAAGGGCAGTACCTTATGAACACTGAAGCTTTCTTT
cdr3_aa: CASSEGQYLMNTEAFF
j_call: TRBJ1-1
d_call: .
v_call: TRBV10-1
clone_size: .

cdr3_nt: TGTGCCAGCAGCTTAAACTCAGGGGAGACTGAAGTTTTCTTT
cdr3_aa: CASSLNSGETEVFF
j_call: TRBJ1-1
d_call: .
v_call: TRBV7-9
clone_size: .

cdr3_nt: TGTGCCAGCAGTTTATACATGGCCTACGAGCAGTACTTC
cdr3_aa: CASSLYMAYEQYF
j_call: TRBJ2-7
d_call: .
v_call: TRBV27
clone_size: .

cdr3_nt: TGTGCCAGCAGTTCTCCTTCAGTGGCGGGGGGCCCTGAGACCCAGTACTTC
cdr3_aa: CASSSPSVAGGPETQYF
j_call: TRBJ2-5
d_call: TRBD2
v_call: TRBV27
clone_size: .

cdr3_nt: TGTGCCAGCAGTGAGTGGCTAACCTACGAGCAGTACTTC
cdr3_aa: CASSEWLTYEQYF
j_call: TRBJ2-7
d_call: .
v_call: TRBV6-1
clone_size: .

cdr3_nt: TGTGCCAGCAGCTTCCTTCTAAGCGGGGGGACCGGGGAGCTGTTTTTT
cdr3_aa: CASSFLLSGGTGELFF
j_call: TRBJ2-2
d_call: TRBD2
v_call: TRBV5-8
clone_size: .

cdr3_nt: TGTGCCATCAGTGACCAACAAGGGGCGCGGAAGACCCAGTACTTC
cdr3_aa: CAISDQQGARKTQYF
j_call: TRBJ2-5
d_call: .
v_call: TRBV10-3
clone_size: .

cdr3_nt: TGTGCCAGCAGTTACCTCGCGGGAGGGCCCAAGACTAAAGCGGCCAATGAGCAGTACTTC
cdr3_aa: CASSYLAGGPKTKAANEQYF
j_call: TRBJ2-7
d_call: TRBD2
v_call: TRBV6-2/TRBV6-3
clone_size: .

cdr3_nt: TGTGCCAGCTCACCCAGGGATAGTAGGCACGAGCAGTACTTC
cdr3_aa: CASSPRDSRHEQYF
j_call: TRBJ2-7
d_call: .
v_call: TRBV18
clone_size: .

cdr3_nt: TGTGCCGCTCGATCCGGGACAGGACTAGATACGCAGTATTTT
cdr3_aa: CAARSGTGLDTQYF
j_call: TRBJ2-3
d_call: TRBD1
v_call: TRBV10-3
clone_size: .

cdr3_nt: TGCAGTGCTGGGTCAATTGGGACCTCCGGGGCCAACGTCCTGACTTTC
cdr3_aa: CSAGSIGTSGANVLTF
j_call: TRBJ2-6
d_call: .
v_call: TRBV20-1
clone_size: .

cdr3_nt: TGTGCCAGCAGCTTAGGAGGTACGGGTAATGAGCAGTTCTTC
cdr3_aa: CASSLGGTGNEQFF
j_call: TRBJ2-1
d_call: .
v_call: TRBV7-2
clone_size: few

cdr3_nt: TGTGCCAGCAGCGGGGGCACTAAGGGGGAGACCCAGTACTTC
cdr3_aa: CASSGGTKGETQYF
j_call: TRBJ2-5
d_call: .
v_call: TRBV9
clone_size: .

cdr3_nt: TGTGCCAGCAGTTACTCCCCAGGGATTCATCAGCCCCAGCATTTT
cdr3_aa: CASSYSPGIHQPQHF
j_call: TRBJ1-5
d_call: .
v_call: TRBV6-2/TRBV6-3
clone_size: many

cdr3_nt: TGTGCCTGGAACTCGGGCCAGGGGGCAACTGAAGCTTTCTTT
cdr3_aa: CAWNSGQGATEAFF
j_call: TRBJ1-1
d_call: TRBD1
v_call: TRBV30
clone_size: .

cdr3_nt: TGTGCCACCAGTCCAACAGGGATCCAACAAGAGACCCAGTACTTC
cdr3_aa: CATSPTGIQQETQYF
j_call: TRBJ2-5
d_call: .
v_call: TRBV24-1
clone_size: few

cdr3_nt: TGTGCCAGCGGATATTCGGGTTCCTACGAGCAGTACTTC
cdr3_aa: CASGYSGSYEQYF
j_call: TRBJ2-7
d_call: .
v_call: TRBV7-9
clone_size: few

cdr3_nt: TGTGCCAGCAGCTCTACGCTGACAGGGGGCGCGGGTGGGGCCAACGTCCTGACTTTC
cdr3_aa: CASSSTLTGGAGGANVLTF
j_call: TRBJ2-6
d_call: TRBD1
v_call: TRBV7-8
clone_size: .

cdr3_nt: TGTGCCAGCAGCCCTAACGACTATTTCCAAGAGACCCAGTACTTC
cdr3_aa: CASSPNDYFQETQYF
j_call: TRBJ2-5
d_call: .
v_call: TRBV9
clone_size: .

cdr3_nt: TGTGCCAGCAGCATCACCGGACTAGCGGGCAGGTTGGAGCAGTACTTC
cdr3_aa: CASSITGLAGRLEQYF
j_call: TRBJ2-7
d_call: TRBD2
v_call: TRBV7-8
clone_size: .

cdr3_nt: TGTGCCAGCAGTCGACATGTCTACGAGCAGTACTTC
cdr3_aa: CASSRHVYEQYF
j_call: TRBJ2-7
d_call: .
v_call: TRBV6-6
clone_size: few

cdr3_nt: TGTGCCAGCAGCTTAGGTGGCGGAGCTAGCACAGATACGCAGTATTTT
cdr3_aa: CASSLGGGASTDTQYF
j_call: TRBJ2-3
d_call: .
v_call: TRBV7-2
clone_size: .

cdr3_nt: TGTGCCGCTCGTGGGGACCGTAATGAAAAACTGTTTTTT
cdr3_aa: CAARGDRNEKLFF
j_call: TRBJ1-4
d_call: .
v_call: TRBV6-4
clone_size: .

cdr3_nt: TGTGCCAGCAGCCAAGGTGATTGGAGGGAGAACACTGAAGCTTTCTTT
cdr3_aa: CASSQGDWRENTEAFF
j_call: TRBJ1-1
d_call: .
v_call: TRBV4-2
clone_size: .

cdr3_nt: TGTGCCAGCAGCGCTCGGACTAGCGGGAGATACAATGAGCAGTTCTTC
cdr3_aa: CASSARTSGRYNEQFF
j_call: TRBJ2-1
d_call: TRBD2
v_call: TRBV7-2
clone_size: .

cdr3_nt: TGCAGTGCTAGAGATTTGTCAGGTGGTGTTGAGACCCAGTACTTC
cdr3_aa: CSARDLSGGVETQYF
j_call: TRBJ2-5
d_call: .
v_call: TRBV20-1
clone_size: .

cdr3_nt: TGTGCCAGCAGCTTTGGAGCAGGACCGACCAATGAGCAGTTCTTC
cdr3_aa: CASSFGAGPTNEQFF
j_call: TRBJ2-1
d_call: .
v_call: TRBV5-4
clone_size: few

cdr3_nt: TGTGCCAGCAGCCGTACCCAGGGAGTCGGGGAGCTGTTTTTT
cdr3_aa: CASSRTQGVGELFF
j_call: TRBJ2-2
d_call: .
v_call: TRBV7-9
clone_size: .

cdr3_nt: TGTGCCATCAGTGTCGCTCGCACAGATACGCAGTATTTT
cdr3_aa: CAISVARTDTQYF
j_call: TRBJ2-3
d_call: .
v_call: TRBV10-3
clone_size: many

cdr3_nt: TGCAGTGCTAAAGAATTACGAGCTAGCGGGAGGAGTCGGGGCAATGAGCAGTTCTTC
cdr3_aa: CSAKELRASGRSRGNEQFF
j_call: TRBJ2-1
d_call: TRBD2
v_call: TRBV20-1
clone_size: few

cdr3_nt: TGTGCCAGCAGCTTGGCTCGACAGGGGTTTAATGAAAAACTGTTTTTT
cdr3_aa: CASSLARQGFNEKLFF
j_call: TRBJ1-4
d_call: TRBD1
v_call: TRBV7-6
clone_size: .

cdr3_nt: TGCAGTGCCGGCCGGCGGGACTCCCTGGTCGGGCAGTACTTC
cdr3_aa: CSAGRRDSLVGQYF
j_call: TRBJ2-7
d_call: .
v_call: TRBV20-1
clone_size: once

cdr3_nt: TGTGCCAGCAGTGAAGCGATGACAGGGGCCTACGAGCAGTACTTC
cdr3_aa: CASSEAMTGAYEQYF
j_call: TRBJ2-7
d_call: TRBD1
v_call: TRBV2
clone_size: .

cdr3_nt: TGTGCCAGCAGTTTAGCGAGCGGGAGTCTCTACGAGCAGTACTTC
cdr3_aa: CASSLASGSLYEQYF
j_call: TRBJ2-7
d_call: TRBD2
v_call: TRBV12-3/TRBV12-4
clone_size: .

cdr3_nt: TGTGCCAGCAGCTTACGTGGGACCTATGACTACGAGCAGTACTTC
cdr3_aa: CASSLRGTYDYEQYF
j_call: TRBJ2-7
d_call: .
v_call: TRBV13
clone_size: .

cdr3_nt: TGTGCCAGCAGTGACACGGGACAAGATCCGTACGAGCAGTACTTC
cdr3_aa: CASSDTGQDPYEQYF
j_call: TRBJ2-7
d_call: .
v_call: TRBV6-6
clone_size: few

cdr3_nt: TGTGCCAGCAGTTTCCCCGGGACAGGGGGTAACACTGAAGCTTTCTTT
cdr3_aa: CASSFPGTGGNTEAFF
j_call: TRBJ1-1
d_call: TRBD1
v_call: TRBV12-3/TRBV12-4
clone_size: .

cdr3_nt: TGTGCCAGCAGCCAAGATCGAATTGGGACAGGGCTGGACGAGCAGTACTTC
cdr3_aa: CASSQDRIGTGLDEQYF
j_call: TRBJ2-7
d_call: TRBD1
v_call: TRBV3-1
clone_size: many

cdr3_nt: TGCGCCAGCAGCCAAGAATCTCGCGGGGCTGAAAAACTGTTTTTT
cdr3_aa: CASSQESRGAEKLFF
j_call: TRBJ1-4
d_call: .
v_call: TRBV4-3
clone_size: .